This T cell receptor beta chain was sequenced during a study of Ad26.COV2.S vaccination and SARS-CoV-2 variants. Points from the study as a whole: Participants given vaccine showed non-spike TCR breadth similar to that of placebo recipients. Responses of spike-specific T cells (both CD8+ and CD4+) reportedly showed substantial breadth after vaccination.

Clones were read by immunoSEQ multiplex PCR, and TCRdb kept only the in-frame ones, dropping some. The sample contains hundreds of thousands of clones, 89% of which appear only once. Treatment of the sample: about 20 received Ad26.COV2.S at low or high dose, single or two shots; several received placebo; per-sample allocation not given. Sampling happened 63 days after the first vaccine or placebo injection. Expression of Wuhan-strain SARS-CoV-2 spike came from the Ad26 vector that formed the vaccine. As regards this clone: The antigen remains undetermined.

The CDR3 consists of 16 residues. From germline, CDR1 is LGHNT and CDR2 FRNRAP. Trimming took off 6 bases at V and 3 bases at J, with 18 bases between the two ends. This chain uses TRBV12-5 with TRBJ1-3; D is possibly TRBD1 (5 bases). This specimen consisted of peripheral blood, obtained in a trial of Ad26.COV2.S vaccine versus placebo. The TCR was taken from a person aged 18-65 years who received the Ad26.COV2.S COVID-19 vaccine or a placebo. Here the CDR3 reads CASGAGPGGGGNTIYF. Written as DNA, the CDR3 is TGTGCTAGTGGAGCGGGGCCCGGCGGAGGTGGAAACACCATATATTTT.